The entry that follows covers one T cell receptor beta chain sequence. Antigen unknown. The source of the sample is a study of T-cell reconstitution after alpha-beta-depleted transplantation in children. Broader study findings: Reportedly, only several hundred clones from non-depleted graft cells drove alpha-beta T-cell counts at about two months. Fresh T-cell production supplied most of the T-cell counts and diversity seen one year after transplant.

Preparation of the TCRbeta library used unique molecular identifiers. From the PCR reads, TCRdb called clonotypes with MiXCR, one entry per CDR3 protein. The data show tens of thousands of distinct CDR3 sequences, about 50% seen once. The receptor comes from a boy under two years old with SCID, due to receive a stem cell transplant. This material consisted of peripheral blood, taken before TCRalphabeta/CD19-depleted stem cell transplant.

The CDR3: CSARDIQTYGYTF. CDR3 DNA sequence: TGCAGTGCTAGAGATATACAGACCTATGGCTACACCTTC. The rearrangement uses TRBV20-1 and TRBJ1-2; D gene unclear. Germline values: CDR1 DFQATT, CDR2 SNEGSKA (reference sequence). The V and J ends lost 0 bases and 4 bases respectively, with 9 bases between them. CDR3 length equals 13 residues.